The clone carrying this T cell receptor (beta chain) was seen a single time. CDR1 is SGHNT, CDR2 YENEEA, per germline. The CDR3 consists of 15 residues. Trimming removed 4 bases from V and 5 bases from J, with 14 bases in between. Repertoires were generated with immunoSEQ multiplex PCR, while TCRdb's copy carries only in-frame clones and drops some. The sample lists around 130,000 clones; approximately 85% were seen once. This sample stems from a study of blood T cell repertoires in COVID-19. The sample was peripheral blood. The chain employs TRBV11-3 and TRBJ2-2; weak D call: TRBD1 (6 bases). This TCR derives from a man aged 45-65 years with acute or convalescent COVID-19. The CDR3 DNA reads as TGTGCCAGCAGCTCGACCGGGACACGAACCGGGGAGCTGTTTTTT. This gives the protein CASSSTGTRTGELFF.